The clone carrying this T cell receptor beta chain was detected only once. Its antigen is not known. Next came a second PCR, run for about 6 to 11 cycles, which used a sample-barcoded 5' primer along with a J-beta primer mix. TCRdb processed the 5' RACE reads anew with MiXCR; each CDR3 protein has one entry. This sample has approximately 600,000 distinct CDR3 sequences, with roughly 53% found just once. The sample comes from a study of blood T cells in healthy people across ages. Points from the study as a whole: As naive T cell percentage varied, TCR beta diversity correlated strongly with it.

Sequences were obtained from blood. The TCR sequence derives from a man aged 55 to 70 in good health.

The CDR3 loop is CASSFLTGISLETQYF. The CDR3 nucleotides read TGTGCCAGCAGCTTCCTGACAGGGATATCCTTGGAGACCCAGTACTTC. The chain links TRBV5-6 to TRBJ2-5; 7 nucleotides match TRBD1. Losses at the gene ends were 2 bases for V and 5 bases for J; bases not matched to a gene: 12. The germline V gene encodes CDR1 SGHDT and CDR2 YYEEEE. This CDR3 is 16 amino acids long.